This TCR beta chain was obtained from a study of cytomegalovirus exposure and HLA in healthy donors. PCR amplification relied on 60 Vbeta primers (plus 13 Jbeta primers). The data were produced by immunoSEQ multiplex PCR, yet TCRdb's version contains in-frame clones alone and is incomplete. The sample has some 160,000 clones, about four fifths seen once. All donors participated as healthy donors of bone marrow. Study conclusions and caveats: Later on, a genetic analysis was performed. It linked a missense variant in DCLRE1C with V- and J-gene trimming of TCR beta. An analysis was carried out at a later point. It showed that HLA-associated TCR beta chains were more clonally expanded than equally common non-associated chains.

In the case of this clone: Its antigen is still unknown.

The CDR3 is 14 amino acids. Trimming at V came to 4 bases and at J to 6 bases, leaving 8 bases not matched to a gene. The germline gives CDR1 SQVTM, CDR2 ANQGSEA. This TCR derives from a male donor in good health and CMV-seropositive. Sequenced input: PBMCs. The rearrangement links TRBV29-1 to TRBJ2-7, with 11 bases matching TRBD2. DNA of the CDR3: TGCAGCGTTGCCCCCTTAGCGGGAGGGCTCGAGCAGTACTTC. Residues: CSVAPLAGGLEQYF.